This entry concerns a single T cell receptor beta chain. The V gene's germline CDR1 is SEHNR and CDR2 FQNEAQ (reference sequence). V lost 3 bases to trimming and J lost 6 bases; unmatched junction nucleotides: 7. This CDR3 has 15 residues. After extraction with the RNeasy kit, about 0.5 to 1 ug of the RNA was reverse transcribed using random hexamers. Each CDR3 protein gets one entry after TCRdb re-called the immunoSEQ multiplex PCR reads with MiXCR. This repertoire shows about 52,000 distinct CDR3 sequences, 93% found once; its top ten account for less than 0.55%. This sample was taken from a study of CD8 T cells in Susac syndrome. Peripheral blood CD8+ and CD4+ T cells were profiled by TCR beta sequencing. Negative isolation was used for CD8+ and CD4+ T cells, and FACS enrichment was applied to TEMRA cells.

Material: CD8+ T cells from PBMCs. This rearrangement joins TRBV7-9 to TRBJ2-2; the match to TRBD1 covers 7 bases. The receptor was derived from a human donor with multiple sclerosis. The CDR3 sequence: CASSLRGQSPGELFF. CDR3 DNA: TGTGCCAGCAGCTTGAGGGGGCAGAGCCCCGGGGAGCTGTTTTTT.